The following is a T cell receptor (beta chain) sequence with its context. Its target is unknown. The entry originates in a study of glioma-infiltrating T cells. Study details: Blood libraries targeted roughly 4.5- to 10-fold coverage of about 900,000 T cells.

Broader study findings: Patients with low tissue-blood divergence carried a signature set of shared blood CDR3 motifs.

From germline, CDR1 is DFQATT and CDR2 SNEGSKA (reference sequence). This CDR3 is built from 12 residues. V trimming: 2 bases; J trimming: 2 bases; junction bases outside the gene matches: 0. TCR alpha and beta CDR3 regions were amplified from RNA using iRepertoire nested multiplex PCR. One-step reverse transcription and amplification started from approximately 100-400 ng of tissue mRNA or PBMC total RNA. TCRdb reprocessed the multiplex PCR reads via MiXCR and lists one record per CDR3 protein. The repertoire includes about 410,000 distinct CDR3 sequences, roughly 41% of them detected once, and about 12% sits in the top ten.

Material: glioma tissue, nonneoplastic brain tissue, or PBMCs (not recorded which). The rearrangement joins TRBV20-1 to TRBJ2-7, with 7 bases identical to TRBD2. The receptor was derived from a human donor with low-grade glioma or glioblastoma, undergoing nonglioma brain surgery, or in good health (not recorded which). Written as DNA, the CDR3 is TGCAGTGCTAGACTAGCGGCCTACGAGCAGTACTTC. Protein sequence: CSARLAAYEQYF.